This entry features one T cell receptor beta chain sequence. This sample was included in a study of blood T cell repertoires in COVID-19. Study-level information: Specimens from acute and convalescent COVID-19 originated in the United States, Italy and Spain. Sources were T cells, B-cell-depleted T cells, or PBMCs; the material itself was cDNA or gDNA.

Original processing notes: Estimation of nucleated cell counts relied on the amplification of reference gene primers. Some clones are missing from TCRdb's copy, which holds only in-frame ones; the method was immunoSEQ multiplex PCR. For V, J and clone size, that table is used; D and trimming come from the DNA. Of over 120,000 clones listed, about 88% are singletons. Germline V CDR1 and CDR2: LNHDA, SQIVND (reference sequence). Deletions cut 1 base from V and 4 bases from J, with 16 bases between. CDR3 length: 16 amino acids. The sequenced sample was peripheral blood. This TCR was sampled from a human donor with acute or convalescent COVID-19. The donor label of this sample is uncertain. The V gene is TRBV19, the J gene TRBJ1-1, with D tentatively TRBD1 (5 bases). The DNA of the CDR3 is TGTGCCAGTAGTATAGGATCAGCCGGGGGAGTCACTGAAGCTTTCTTT. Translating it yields CASSIGSAGGVTEAFF. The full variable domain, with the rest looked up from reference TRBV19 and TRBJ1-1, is DGGITQSPKYLFRKEGQNVTLSCEQNLNHDAMYWYRQDPGQGLRLIYYSQIVNDFQKGDIAEGYSVSREKKESFPLTVTSAQKNPTAFYLCASSIGSAGGVTEAFFGQGTRLTVV.